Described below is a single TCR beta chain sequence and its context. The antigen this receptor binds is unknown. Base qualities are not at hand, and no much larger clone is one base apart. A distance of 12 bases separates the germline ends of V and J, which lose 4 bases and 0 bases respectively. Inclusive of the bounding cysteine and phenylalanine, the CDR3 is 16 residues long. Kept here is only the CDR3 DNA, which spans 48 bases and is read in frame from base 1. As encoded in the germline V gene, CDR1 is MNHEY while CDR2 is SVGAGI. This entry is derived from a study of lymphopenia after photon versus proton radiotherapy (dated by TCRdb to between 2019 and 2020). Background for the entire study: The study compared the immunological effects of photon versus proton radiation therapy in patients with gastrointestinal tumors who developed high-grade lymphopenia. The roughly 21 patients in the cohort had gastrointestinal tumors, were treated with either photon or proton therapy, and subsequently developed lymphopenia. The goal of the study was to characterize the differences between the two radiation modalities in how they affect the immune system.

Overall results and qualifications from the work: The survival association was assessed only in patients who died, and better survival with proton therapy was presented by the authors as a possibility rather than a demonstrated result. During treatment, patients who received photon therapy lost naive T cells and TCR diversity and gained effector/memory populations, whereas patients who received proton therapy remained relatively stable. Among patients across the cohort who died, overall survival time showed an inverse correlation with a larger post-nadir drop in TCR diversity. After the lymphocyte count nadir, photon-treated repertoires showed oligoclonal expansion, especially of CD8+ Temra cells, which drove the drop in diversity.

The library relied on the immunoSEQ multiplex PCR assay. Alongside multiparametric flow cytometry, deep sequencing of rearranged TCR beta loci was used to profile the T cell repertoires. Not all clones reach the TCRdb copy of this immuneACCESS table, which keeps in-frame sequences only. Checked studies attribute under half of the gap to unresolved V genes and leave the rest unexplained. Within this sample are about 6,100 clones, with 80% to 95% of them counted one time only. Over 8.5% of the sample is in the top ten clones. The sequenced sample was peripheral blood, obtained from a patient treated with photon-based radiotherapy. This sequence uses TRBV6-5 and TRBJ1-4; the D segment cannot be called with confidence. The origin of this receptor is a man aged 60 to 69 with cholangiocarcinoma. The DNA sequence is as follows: TGTGCCAGCAGTTTTGCCCCACCCGCAACTAATGAAAAACTGTTTTTT. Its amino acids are CASSFAPPATNEKLFF.